This paragraph covers one TCR beta chain sequence. This sample was taken from a study of cytomegalovirus exposure and HLA in healthy donors. Measured with immunoSEQ multiplex PCR; TCRdb has only the in-frame clones, and not every one. The repertoire holds 130,000 or so clones, approximately 90% seen once, with around 5.9% in the top ten. Germline CDR1 is MNHEY and CDR2 is SMNVEV (reference sequence). V was pared by 8 bases and J by 2 bases, with 16 bases between. This CDR3 is built from 14 residues. The sample taken for sequencing was PBMCs. This chain uses TRBV27 with TRBJ2-7; maybe TRBD1 (6 bases). This sequence originates from a woman in her 30s in good health and CMV-seropositive. The CDR3 sequence: CASRQEQATYEQYF. CDR3 nucleotides: TGTGCCAGCCGACAGGAACAGGCGACCTACGAGCAGTACTTC.